The clone carrying this TCR beta chain was detected only once. Antigen: not known. This specimen belongs to a study of graft-versus-host responses after intestinal transplantation. Study-wide context: Those transplanted obtained multivisceral, liver-intestinal, or isolated intestinal grafts. All of the recipients had induction that used anti-thymocyte globulin, then tacrolimus and steroids for about 3 years.

Germline values: CDR1 MGHDK, CDR2 SYGVNS. The CDR3 totals 13 residues. Trimming shortened V by 2 bases and J by 3 bases, and 7 bases separated the two germline ends. Assay: immunoSEQ multiplex PCR; the TCRdb copy retains only in-frame clones and omits some. The sample shows about 88,000 clones, around 90% of them seen only once. The chain combines TRBV25-1 with TRBJ1-1; no definite D call. The sample was unstimulated CD4+ T cells sorted from spleen or lymph node cells, taken before transplant. The TCR was taken from a human donor who was the organ donor for an intestinal transplant. The CDR3 coding sequence is TGTGCCAGCAGTGAACAGGAATACACTGAAGCTTTCTTT. Translating gives CASSEQEYTEAFF.